The present TCR beta chain was sequenced within a study of patients and donors after allogeneic stem cell transplantation (dated by TCRdb to between 2020 and 2021). The library came from RT-PCR. TCRdb records NextSeq 550 as the sequencer. TCRdb reran the public reads through fastp at Q25 and MiXCR, keeping productive beta chains. Entries are consolidated by CDR3 protein sequence, retaining the most common genes and DNA. The sample yields some 10,000 distinct CDR3 sequences; almost 4% were counted once. In total, the top ten clones hold approximately 20% of the sample. This clonotype showed up many times. Its specific antigen is unknown. Base qualities are not provided; no much larger clone lies one nucleotide away. The sample taken for sequencing was blood, either unsorted or a sorted T cell fraction (not recorded which). This TCR was recovered from a human donor who was either an allogeneic HSCT recipient or a stem cell or donor lymphocyte infusion donor (not recorded which). It is not recorded whose cells these are; they may come from a transplant donor.

The CDR3 is CASSLIGLFREQYF. DNA sequence: TGCGCCAGCAGCTTGATCGGACTATTCCGGGAGCAGTACTTC. The chain links TRBV5-1 with TRBJ2-7; a weak D assignment points to TRBD2 (6 bases agree). Trimming at the junction amounts to 1 base on V and 7 bases on J, and the germline ends lie 15 bases apart. Including cysteine and phenylalanine, the CDR3 has 14 amino acids. Just the 42-base CDR3 DNA is kept, in frame starting at base 1. The germline V gene specifies SGHRS as CDR1 and YFSETQ as CDR2.